The present entry profiles one T cell receptor (beta chain) with its context. Antigen specificity is unknown. Germline loops: CDR1 SEHNR, CDR2 FQNEAQ (reference sequence). The CDR3 totals 12 residues. V was cut by 1 base and J by 1 base, with 0 bases left in between. These data are taken from a study of T cell responses to AZD1222 COVID-19 vaccine. General observations from the study: Spike-specific TCR breadth and depth went up after people got two AZD1222 doses. Mapped onto spike, vaccine-associated CD4 TCRs spanned it and were dominant at 160-218 and 743-854. Seropositive at baseline were only a handful of AZD1222 recipients. Reportedly, nearly half the spike-specific TCRs target unmutated variant regions.

Measured with immunoSEQ multiplex PCR; TCRdb has only the in-frame clones, and not every one. Of around 110,000 clones in the sample, about 90% were seen once. The J gene is TRBJ2-3, the V gene TRBV7-9, with no clear D. This clonotype originated in an adult in good health. The material sequenced was peripheral blood, taken on day 0 of AZD1222 vaccination. CDR3: CASSLGTDTQYF. CDR3 in DNA: TGTGCCAGCAGCTTAGGCACAGATACGCAGTATTTT.